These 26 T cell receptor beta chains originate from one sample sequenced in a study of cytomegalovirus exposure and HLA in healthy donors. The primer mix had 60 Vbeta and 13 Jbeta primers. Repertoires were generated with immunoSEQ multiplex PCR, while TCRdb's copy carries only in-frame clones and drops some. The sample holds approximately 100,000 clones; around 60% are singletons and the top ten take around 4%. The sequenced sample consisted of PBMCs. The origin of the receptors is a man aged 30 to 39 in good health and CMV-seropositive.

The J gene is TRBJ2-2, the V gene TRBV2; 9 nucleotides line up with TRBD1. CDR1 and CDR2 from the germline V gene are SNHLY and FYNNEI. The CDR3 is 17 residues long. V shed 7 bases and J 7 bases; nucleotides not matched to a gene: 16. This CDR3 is CASKQVLGTGLSGELFF. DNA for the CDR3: TGTGCCAGCAAGCAAGTTTTAGGGACAGGGCTCAGCGGGGAGCTGTTTTTT.

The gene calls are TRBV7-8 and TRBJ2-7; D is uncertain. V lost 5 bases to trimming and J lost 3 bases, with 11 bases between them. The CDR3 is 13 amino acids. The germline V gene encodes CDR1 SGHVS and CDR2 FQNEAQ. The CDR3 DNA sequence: TGTGCCAGCAGCCGATACTGGAGCTACGAGCAGTACTTC. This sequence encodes CASSRYWSYEQYF.

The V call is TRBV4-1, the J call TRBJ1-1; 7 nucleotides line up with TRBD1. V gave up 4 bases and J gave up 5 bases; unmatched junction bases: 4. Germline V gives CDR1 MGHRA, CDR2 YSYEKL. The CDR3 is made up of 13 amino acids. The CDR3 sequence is CASSLTGWTEAFF. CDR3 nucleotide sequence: TGCGCCAGCAGCCTGACAGGGTGGACTGAAGCTTTCTTT.

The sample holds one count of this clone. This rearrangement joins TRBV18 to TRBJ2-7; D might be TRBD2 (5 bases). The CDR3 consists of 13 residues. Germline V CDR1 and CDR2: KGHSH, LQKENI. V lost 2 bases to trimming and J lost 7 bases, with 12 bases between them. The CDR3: CASSPYPQREQYF. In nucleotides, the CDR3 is TGTGCCAGCTCACCATACCCCCAGCGGGAGCAGTACTTC.

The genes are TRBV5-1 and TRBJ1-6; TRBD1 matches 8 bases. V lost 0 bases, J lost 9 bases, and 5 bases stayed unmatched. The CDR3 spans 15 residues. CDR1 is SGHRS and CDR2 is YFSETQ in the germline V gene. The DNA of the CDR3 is TGCGCCAGCAGCTTGGCTGGCAGGGGGCGTTCACCCCTCCACTTT. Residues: CASSLAGRGRSPLHF.

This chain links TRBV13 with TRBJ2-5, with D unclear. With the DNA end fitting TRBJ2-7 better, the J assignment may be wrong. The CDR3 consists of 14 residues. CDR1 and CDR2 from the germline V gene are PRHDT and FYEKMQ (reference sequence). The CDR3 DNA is TGTGCCAGCAGCCCTCTAGGAGTAACCTACGAGCAGTACTTC. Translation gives CASSPLGVTYEQYF.

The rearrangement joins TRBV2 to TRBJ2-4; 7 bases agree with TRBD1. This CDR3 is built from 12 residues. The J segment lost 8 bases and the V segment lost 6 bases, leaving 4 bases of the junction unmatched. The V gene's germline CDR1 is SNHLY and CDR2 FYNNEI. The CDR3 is CASRNRGDIQYF. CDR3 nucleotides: TGTGCCAGCAGAAACAGGGGAGACATTCAGTACTTC.

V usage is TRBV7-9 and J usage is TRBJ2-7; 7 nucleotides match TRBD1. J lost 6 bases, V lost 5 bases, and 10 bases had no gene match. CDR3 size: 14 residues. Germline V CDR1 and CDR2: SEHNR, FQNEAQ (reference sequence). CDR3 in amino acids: CASSHGTGVREQYF. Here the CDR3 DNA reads TGTGCCAGCAGCCATGGAACAGGGGTCCGCGAGCAGTACTTC.

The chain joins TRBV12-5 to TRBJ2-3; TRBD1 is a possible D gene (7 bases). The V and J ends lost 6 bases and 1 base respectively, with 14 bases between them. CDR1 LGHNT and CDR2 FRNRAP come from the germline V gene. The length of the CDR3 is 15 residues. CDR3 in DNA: TGTGCTAGTGGCGGGGGACAGCTCCGCACAGATACGCAGTATTTT. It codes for CASGGGQLRTDTQYF.

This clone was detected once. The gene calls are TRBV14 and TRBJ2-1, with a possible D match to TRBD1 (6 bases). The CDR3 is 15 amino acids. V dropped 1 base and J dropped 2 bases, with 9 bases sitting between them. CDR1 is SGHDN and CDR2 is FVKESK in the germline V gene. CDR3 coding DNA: TGTGCCAGCAGCCAAGGCAGGGGCCCCTACAATGAGCAGTTCTTC. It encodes CASSQGRGPYNEQFF.

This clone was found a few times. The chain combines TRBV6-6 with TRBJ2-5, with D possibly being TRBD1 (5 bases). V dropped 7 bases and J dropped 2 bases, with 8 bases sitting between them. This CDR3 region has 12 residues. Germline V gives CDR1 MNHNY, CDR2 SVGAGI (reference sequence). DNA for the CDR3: TGTGCCAGCACAGGGCCTCAAGAGACCCAGTACTTC. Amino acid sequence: CASTGPQETQYF.

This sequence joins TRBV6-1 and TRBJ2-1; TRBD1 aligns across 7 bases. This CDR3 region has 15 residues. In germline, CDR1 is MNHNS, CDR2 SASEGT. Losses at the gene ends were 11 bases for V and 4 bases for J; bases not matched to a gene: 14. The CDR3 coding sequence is TGTGCCCACCACAATACCGGGACAGCTTACAATGAGCAGTTCTTC. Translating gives CAHHNTGTAYNEQFF.

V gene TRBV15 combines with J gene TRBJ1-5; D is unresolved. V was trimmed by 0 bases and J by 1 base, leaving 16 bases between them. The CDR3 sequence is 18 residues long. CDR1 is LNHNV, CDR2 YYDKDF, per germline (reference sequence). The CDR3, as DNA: TGTGCCACCAGCAGAGAGACTTTAGAGGGTATGAGCAATCAGCCCCAGCATTTT. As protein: CATSRETLEGMSNQPQHF.

The CDR3 region is CASSLRDRDAGYTF. In nucleotides, the CDR3 is TGTGCCAGCAGTCTCCGGGACAGGGATGCGGGCTACACCTTC. The V and J genes are TRBV6-5 and TRBJ1-2; TRBD1 matches at 9 bases. CDR3 length: 14 amino acids. Trimming took 5 bases from V and 8 from J; bases not matched to a gene: 9. CDR1 MNHEY and CDR2 SVGAGI come from the germline V gene.

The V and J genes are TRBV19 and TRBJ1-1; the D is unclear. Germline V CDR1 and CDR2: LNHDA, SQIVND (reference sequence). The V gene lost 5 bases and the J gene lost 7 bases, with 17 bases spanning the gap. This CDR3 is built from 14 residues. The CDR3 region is CASSVRVLPHEAFF. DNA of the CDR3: TGTGCCAGTAGTGTGAGGGTGTTGCCCCATGAAGCTTTCTTT. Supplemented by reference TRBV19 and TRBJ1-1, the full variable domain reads DGGITQSPKYLFRKEGQNVTLSCEQNLNHDAMYWYRQDPGQGLRLIYYSQIVNDFQKGDIAEGYSVSREKKESFPLTVTSAQKNPTAFYLCASSVRVLPHEAFFGQGTRLTVV.

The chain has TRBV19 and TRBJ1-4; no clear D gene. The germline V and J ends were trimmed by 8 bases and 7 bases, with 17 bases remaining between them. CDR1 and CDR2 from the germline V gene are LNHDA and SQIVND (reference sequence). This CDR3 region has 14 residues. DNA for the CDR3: TGTGCCAGTTATCACGGGAGGGCAGGTGAAAAACTGTTTTTT. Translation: CASYHGRAGEKLFF.

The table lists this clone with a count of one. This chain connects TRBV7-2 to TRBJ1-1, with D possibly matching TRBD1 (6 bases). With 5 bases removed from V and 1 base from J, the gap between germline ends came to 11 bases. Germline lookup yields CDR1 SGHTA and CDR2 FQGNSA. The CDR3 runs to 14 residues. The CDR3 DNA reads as TGTGCCAGCAGCCGAAACAGGGAGAACACTGAAGCTTTCTTT. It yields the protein CASSRNRENTEAFF.

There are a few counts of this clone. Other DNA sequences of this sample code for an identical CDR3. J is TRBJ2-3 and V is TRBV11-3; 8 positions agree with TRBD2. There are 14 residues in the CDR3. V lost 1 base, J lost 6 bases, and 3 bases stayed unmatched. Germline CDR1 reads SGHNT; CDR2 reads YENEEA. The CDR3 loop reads CASSLGLAFDTQYF. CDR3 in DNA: TGTGCCAGCAGCTTAGGACTAGCGTTCGATACGCAGTATTTT.

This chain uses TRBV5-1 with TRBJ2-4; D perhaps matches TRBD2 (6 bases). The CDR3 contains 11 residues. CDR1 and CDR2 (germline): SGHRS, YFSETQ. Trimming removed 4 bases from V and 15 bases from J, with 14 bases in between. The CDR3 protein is CASSLEGRVYF. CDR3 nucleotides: TGCGCCAGCAGCCTGGAGGGCAGGGTGTACTTC.

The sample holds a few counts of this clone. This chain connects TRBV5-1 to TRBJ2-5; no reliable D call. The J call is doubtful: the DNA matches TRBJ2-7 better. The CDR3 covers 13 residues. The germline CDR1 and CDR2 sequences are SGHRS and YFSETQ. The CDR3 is CASQATHSYEQYF. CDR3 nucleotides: TGCGCCAGTCAGGCCACCCACTCCTACGAGCAGTACTTC.

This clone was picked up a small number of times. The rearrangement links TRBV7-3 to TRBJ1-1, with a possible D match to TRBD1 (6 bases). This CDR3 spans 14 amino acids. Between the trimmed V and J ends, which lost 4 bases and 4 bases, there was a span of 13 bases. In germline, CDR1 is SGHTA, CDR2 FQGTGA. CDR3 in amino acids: CASSSSSGATEAFF. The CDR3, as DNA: TGTGCCAGCAGCTCCTCATCAGGGGCCACTGAAGCTTTCTTT.

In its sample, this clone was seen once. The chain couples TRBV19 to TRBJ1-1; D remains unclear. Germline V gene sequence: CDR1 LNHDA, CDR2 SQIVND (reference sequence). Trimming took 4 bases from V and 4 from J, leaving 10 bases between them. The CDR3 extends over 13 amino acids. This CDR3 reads CASSTGFGTEAFF. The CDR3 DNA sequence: TGTGCCAGTAGTACAGGTTTCGGCACTGAAGCTTTCTTT.

CDR3 DNA sequence: TGTGCCAGCAGACCGGACATCAGCTCCTATAATTCACCCCTCCACTTT. As protein: CASRPDISSYNSPLHF. The rearrangement uses TRBV27 and TRBJ1-6; tentative D call: TRBD1 (5 bases). The CDR3 covers 16 residues. Germline V gene data show CDR1 as MNHEY and CDR2 as SMNVEV (reference sequence). V was pared by 6 bases and J by 0 bases, with 12 bases between.

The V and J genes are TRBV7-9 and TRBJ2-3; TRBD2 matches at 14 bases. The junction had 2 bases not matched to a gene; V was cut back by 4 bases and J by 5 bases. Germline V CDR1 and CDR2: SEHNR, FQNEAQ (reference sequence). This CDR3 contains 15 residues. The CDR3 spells CASSYGTSGGDTQYF. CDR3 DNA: TGTGCCAGCAGCTATGGGACTAGCGGGGGAGATACGCAGTATTTT.

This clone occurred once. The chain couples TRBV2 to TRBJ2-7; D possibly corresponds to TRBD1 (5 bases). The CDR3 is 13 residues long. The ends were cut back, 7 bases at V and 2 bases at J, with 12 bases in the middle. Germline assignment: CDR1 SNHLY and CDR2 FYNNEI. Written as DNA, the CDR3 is TGTGCCAGCAAACAACAGGCCCCCTACGAGCAGTACTTC. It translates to CASKQQAPYEQYF. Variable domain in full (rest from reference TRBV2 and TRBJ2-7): EPEVTQTPSHQVTQMGQEVILRCVPISNHLYFYWYRQILGQKVEFLVSFYNNEISEKSEIFDDQFSVERPDGSNFTLKIRSTKLEDSAMYFCASKQQAPYEQYFGPGTRLTVT.

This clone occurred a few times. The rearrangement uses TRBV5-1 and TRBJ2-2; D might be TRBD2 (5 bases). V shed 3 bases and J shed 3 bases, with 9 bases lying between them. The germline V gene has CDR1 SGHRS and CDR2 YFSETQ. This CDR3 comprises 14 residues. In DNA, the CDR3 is TGCGCCAGCAGCTCGGGGTTGGACACCGGGGAGCTGTTTTTT. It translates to CASSSGLDTGELFF.